This T cell receptor (beta chain) was found in a study of T cell responses to AZD1222 COVID-19 vaccine. Overall study findings and caveats: Reportedly, close to half of spike-specific TCRs are directed against unmutated variant regions. Mapped onto spike, vaccine-associated CD4 TCRs spanned it and were dominant at 160-218 and 743-854.

V was trimmed by 4 bases and J by 4 bases, leaving 11 bases between them. Germline CDR1 and CDR2: MNHEY and SVGAGI. The CDR3 consists of 14 residues. Sequencing used immunoSEQ multiplex PCR; TCRdb keeps in-frame clones, though not all of them. The data hold under 45,000 clones, with roughly 91% observed a single time. A remark on this clone: What it binds is not known.

This receptor was obtained from an adult in good health. The rearrangement links TRBV6-5 to TRBJ1-3; D unclear. The sequences come from peripheral blood, collected on day 0 of AZD1222 vaccination. The CDR3 is CASSLVRAGNTIYF. CDR3 bases: TGTGCCAGCAGTTTGGTTCGAGCGGGAAACACCATATATTTT.